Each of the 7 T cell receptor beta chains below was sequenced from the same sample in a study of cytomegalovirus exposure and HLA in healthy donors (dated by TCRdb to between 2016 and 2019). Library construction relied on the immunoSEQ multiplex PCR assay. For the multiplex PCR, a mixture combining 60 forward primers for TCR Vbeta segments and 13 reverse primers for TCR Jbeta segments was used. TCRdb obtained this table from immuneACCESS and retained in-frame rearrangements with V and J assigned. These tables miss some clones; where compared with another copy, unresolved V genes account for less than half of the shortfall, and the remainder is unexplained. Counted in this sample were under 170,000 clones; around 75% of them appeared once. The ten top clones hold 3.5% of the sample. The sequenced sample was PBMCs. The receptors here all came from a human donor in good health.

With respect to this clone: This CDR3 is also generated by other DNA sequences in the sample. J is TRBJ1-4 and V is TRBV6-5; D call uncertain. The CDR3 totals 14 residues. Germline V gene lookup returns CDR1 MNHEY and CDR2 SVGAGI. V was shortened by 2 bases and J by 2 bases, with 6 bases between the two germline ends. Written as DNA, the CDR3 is TGTGCCAGCAGTTACCGAGGCACTAATGAAAAACTGTTTTTT. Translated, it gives CASSYRGTNEKLFF.

In DNA form, the CDR3 reads TGTGCCAGCAGCCCACAGGCTATGAACACTGAAGCTTTCTTT. This sequence encodes CASSPQAMNTEAFF. The gene calls are TRBV5-6 and TRBJ1-1, with D perhaps matching TRBD1 (5 bases). The CDR3 length is 14 residues. Trimming removed 4 bases at V and 0 bases at J, with 10 bases between. Germline lookup yields CDR1 SGHDT and CDR2 YYEEEE. Filled out from reference TRBV5-6 and TRBJ1-1, the complete variable domain reads DAGVTQSPTHLIKTRGQQVTLRCSPKSGHDTVSWYQQALGQGPQFIFQYYEEEERQRGNFPDRFSGHQFPNYSSELNVNALLLGDSALYLCASSPQAMNTEAFFGQGTRLTVV.

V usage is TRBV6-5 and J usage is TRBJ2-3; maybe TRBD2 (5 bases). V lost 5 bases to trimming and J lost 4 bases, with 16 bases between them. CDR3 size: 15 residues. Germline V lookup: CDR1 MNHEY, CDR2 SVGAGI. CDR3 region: CASSRGGYDADTQYF. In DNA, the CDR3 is TGTGCCAGCAGTCGGGGTGGATATGACGCAGATACGCAGTATTTT.

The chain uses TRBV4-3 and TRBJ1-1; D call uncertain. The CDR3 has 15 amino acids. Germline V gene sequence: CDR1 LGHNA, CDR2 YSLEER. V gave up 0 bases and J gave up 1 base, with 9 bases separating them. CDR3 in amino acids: CASSQDPAGNTEAFF. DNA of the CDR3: TGCGCCAGCAGCCAAGATCCCGCGGGGAACACTGAAGCTTTCTTT.

CDR3 coding DNA: TGTGCCAGCAGTGTCGGACTGCGCGAGCAGTACTTC. Amino acid sequence: CASSVGLREQYF. The chain couples TRBV25-1 to TRBJ2-7; D may be TRBD2 (5 bases). The CDR3 is made up of 12 amino acids. CDR1 and CDR2 from the germline V gene are MGHDK and SYGVNS. With 4 bases removed from V and 6 bases from J, the gap between germline ends came to 10 bases.

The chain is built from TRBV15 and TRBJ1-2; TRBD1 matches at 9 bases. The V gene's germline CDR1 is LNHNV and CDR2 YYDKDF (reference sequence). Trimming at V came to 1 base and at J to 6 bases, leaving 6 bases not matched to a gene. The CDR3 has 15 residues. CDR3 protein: CATSRAGDREHGYTF. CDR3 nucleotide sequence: TGTGCCACCAGCAGAGCAGGGGACAGGGAGCATGGCTACACCTTC.

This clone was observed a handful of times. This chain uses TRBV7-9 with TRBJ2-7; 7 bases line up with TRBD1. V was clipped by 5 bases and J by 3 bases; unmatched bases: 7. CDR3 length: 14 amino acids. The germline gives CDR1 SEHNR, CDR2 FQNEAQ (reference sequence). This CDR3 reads CASSRRQGDYEQYF. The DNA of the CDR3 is TGTGCCAGCAGCCGACGACAGGGAGACTACGAGCAGTACTTC.